These T cell receptor beta chains were read from a single sample in a study of cytomegalovirus exposure and HLA in healthy donors. This table comes from immunoSEQ multiplex PCR, and its TCRdb copy is limited to in-frame clones, with some not included. The sample has 150,000 to 180,000 clones, 60% to 80% seen once. Material for sequencing was PBMCs. Every receptor here comes from a man aged 30-40 years in good health and CMV-seropositive. Both conserved end residues are part of each CDR3. A D gene is named only where the DNA matches it firmly. Size is stated for part of the rows, as once, few or many counts, or as a class when the clone is expanded.

>-|TRBJ2-7|16|-|TRBV21-1
TGTGCCAGCAGCAAGGACCTCGAAACTAGCCTTTACGAGCAGTACTTC
CASSKDLETSLYEQYF
>TRBD1|TRBJ1-1|15|few|TRBV7-9
TGTGCCAGCAGCCCCCGGACAGGGGACAACACTGAAGCTTTCTTT
CASSPRTGDNTEAFF
>-|TRBJ2-1|12|many|TRBV6-5
TGTGCCAGCATCACAGGGTCTAATGAGCAGTTCTTC
CASITGSNEQFF
>-|TRBJ1-5|14|-|TRBV19
TGTGCCAGTAGTATCCTAGCCGGCAATCAGCCCCAGCACTTT
CASSILAGNQPQHF
>TRBD2|TRBJ2-2|16|few|TRBV13
TGTGCCAGCAGCGGGAAGGGACTAGAGGACACCGGGGAGCTGTTTTTT
CASSGKGLEDTGELFF
>-|TRBJ1-2|14|-|TRBV4-2
TGTGCCAGCAGCCAAGCGGGCCAGGGCTATGGCTACACCTTC
CASSQAGQGYGYTF
>TRBD1|TRBJ1-1|15|once|TRBV28
TGTGCCAGCAGGTCACCCGGGACAGTGAACACTGAAGCTTTCTTT
CASRSPGTVNTEAFF
>-|TRBJ2-7|16|-|TRBV5-1
TGCGCCAGCAGCTTGGCCGAGGGCGGCTTTACAAGCGAGCAGTACTTC
CASSLAEGGFTSEQYF
>-|TRBJ1-1|16|once|TRBV5-6
TGTGCCAGCAGCTTATCGGCGGCAGGGGTCGACACTGAAGCTTTCTTT
CASSLSAAGVDTEAFF
>TRBD2|TRBJ2-4|15|-|TRBV5-6
TGTGCCAGCAGCTTTAACGGGAGGGCCAAAAACATTCAGTACTTC
CASSFNGRAKNIQYF
>TRBD2|TRBJ2-3|19|-|TRBV28
TGTGCCAGCAGACCGAGACTAGCGGGAGGGCCTTCTAACACAGATACGCAGTATTTT
CASRPRLAGGPSNTDTQYF
>-|TRBJ1-1|14|-|TRBV19
TGTGCCAGTAGGGAAATACAGGGTAACACTGAAGCTTTCTTT
CASREIQGNTEAFF
>TRBD2|TRBJ2-1|17|-|TRBV7-8
TGTGCCAGCAGCCCCCTGGTAGCGGGAAGCGCCTACAATGAGCAGTTCTTC
CASSPLVAGSAYNEQFF
>TRBD1|TRBJ1-2|15|few|TRBV9
TGTGCCAGCAGCCCGGGGACAGGCGCCGCGGGGGGCTACACCTTC
CASSPGTGAAGGYTF
>TRBD2|TRBJ2-2|17|-|TRBV28
TGTGCCAGCAGTTTCAAACTGACTAGCAGTTTGTCCGGGGAGCTGTTTTTT
CASSFKLTSSLSGELFF
>TRBD2|TRBJ2-1|16|-|TRBV19
TGTGCCAGTAGGTACTCAGCGGGAGGAGGCTACAATGAGCAGTTCTTC
CASRYSAGGGYNEQFF
>-|TRBJ2-1|15|few|TRBV6-1
TGTGCCAGCAGCCGGACTGAAAACAGTTACAATGAGCAGTTCTTC
CASSRTENSYNEQFF
>-|TRBJ1-1|12|-|TRBV7-2
TGTGCCAGCAGCCGGACATACACTGAAGCTTTCTTT
CASSRTYTEAFF
>TRBD2|TRBJ2-5|16|-|TRBV13
TGTGCCAGCAGCACCCTTAGCGGGAGAGATCAAGAGACCCAGTACTTC
CASSTLSGRDQETQYF
>-|TRBJ2-1|14|-|TRBV18
TGTGCCAGCTCACCACAGAATCGGGACAATGAGCAGTTCTTC
CASSPQNRDNEQFF
>TRBD2|TRBJ2-7|16|-|TRBV13
TGTGCCAGCAGCTTCGGCACGGTGGGAGGGGCCTACGAGCAGTACTTC
CASSFGTVGGAYEQYF
>-|TRBJ2-5|16|-|TRBV19
TGTGCCAGTAGTAGAGATTATGACAGATACCAAGAGACCCAGTACTTC
CASSRDYDRYQETQYF
>TRBD1|TRBJ2-7|16|-|TRBV9
TGTGCCAGCAGCCCCCGGGGTGGGACAGGGGGCTACGAGCAGTACTTC
CASSPRGGTGGYEQYF
>-|TRBJ1-4|15|once|TRBV11-2
TGTGCCAGCAGCTTGGACAGCGAAACTAATGAAAAACTGTTTTTT
CASSLDSETNEKLFF
>-|TRBJ2-2|15|-|TRBV28
TGTGCCAGTATCCGAGGGAGGTGGAGCACCGGGGAGCTGTTTTTT
CASIRGRWSTGELFF
>TRBD1|TRBJ2-1|15|-|TRBV15
TGTGCCACGAACCACCCCGGGACAGGGGTCAATGAGCAGTTCTTC
CATNHPGTGVNEQFF
>TRBD2|TRBJ2-1|20|-|TRBV9
TGTGCCAGCAGCGTAGGTCAGGTGGGCTTAGCGGGAGGGCCCTACAATGAGCAGTTCTTC
CASSVGQVGLAGGPYNEQFF
>TRBD1|TRBJ1-5|13|few|TRBV2
TGTGCCAGCAGAGCGACAGGGGAACAGCCCCAGCATTTT
CASRATGEQPQHF
>TRBD1|TRBJ2-4|12|-|TRBV7-8
TGTGCCAGCAGCTGGGACAGTCTAATTTGGTACTTC
CASSWDSLIWYF
>-|TRBJ2-3|16|once|TRBV21-1
TGTGCCAGCAGCAATCTGTACAGGGGTCCCACAGATACGCAGTATTTT
CASSNLYRGPTDTQYF
>-|TRBJ2-3|15|-|TRBV7-3
TGTGCCAGCAGCCCAGGGACTTTGAGGGTAGATACGCAGTATTTT
CASSPGTLRVDTQYF
>-|TRBJ2-7|13|-|TRBV6-6
TGTGCCAGCATGCCCTCGGGGGTCTACGAGCAGTACTTC
CASMPSGVYEQYF
>-|TRBJ2-1|13|-|TRBV7-3
TGTGCCAGCAGCCGGGGACAATACAATGAGCAGTTCTTC
CASSRGQYNEQFF
>TRBD1|TRBJ1-1|17|-|TRBV5-1
TGCGCCAGCAGCTCGACAGGGTCCGTGCCTGGGAACACTGAAGCTTTCTTT
CASSSTGSVPGNTEAFF
>-|TRBJ2-3|13|-|TRBV6-6
TGTGCCAGCAGTGTCCCGGGGAAAGATACGCAGTATTTT
CASSVPGKDTQYF
>TRBD1|TRBJ2-7|14|-|TRBV28
TGTGCCAGCAGTTTATTGACAGGGGTCCACGAGCAGTACTTC
CASSLLTGVHEQYF
>-|TRBJ2-7|14|-|TRBV6-1
TGTGCCACGCGAGAGCCGGGAGAACTGTACGAGCAGTACTTC
CATREPGELYEQYF
>TRBD2|TRBJ2-7|17|-|TRBV28
TGTGCCAGCAGCCCGGGACTAGCGGGAGTTTTAGGTTACGAGCAGTACTTC
CASSPGLAGVLGYEQYF
>-|TRBJ2-5|16|-|TRBV7-2
TGTGCCAGCAGCCCGGAGGGTCGGGCTTACGGGGAGACCCAGTACTTC
CASSPEGRAYGETQYF
>TRBD2|TRBJ2-1|14|-|TRBV6-6
TGTGCCAGCAGGGAGGGAGGGCCGGGAAATGAGCAGTTCTTC
CASREGGPGNEQFF
>-|TRBJ2-2|15|-|TRBV18
TGTGCCAGCTCACCGACAGCTCTGATCACCGGGGAGCTGTTTTTT
CASSPTALITGELFF
>-|TRBJ2-2|18|-|TRBV27
TGTGCCAGCAGTTTAGTAGGGGTCGCTACCGCGAACACCGGGGAGCTGTTTTTT
CASSLVGVATANTGELFF
>-|TRBJ1-1|15|-|TRBV5-4
TGTGCCAGCAGCTTGTCTCAGGGTCCGAACACTGAAGCTTTCTTT
CASSLSQGPNTEAFF
>-|TRBJ2-5|17|-|TRBV19
TGTGCCAGTAGCCTCTCCGCCTCCAGGGTTTCTGGGGAGACCCAGTACTTC
CASSLSASRVSGETQYF
>-|TRBJ2-1|14|few|TRBV7-6
TGTGCCAGCAGCTTAGGAGGGCAGATCGATGAGCAGTTCTTC
CASSLGGQIDEQFF
>TRBD1|TRBJ2-7|15|-|TRBV4-1
TGCGCCAGCAGCTTAATCCGGGACAGCTCCTACGAGCAGTACTTC
CASSLIRDSSYEQYF
>-|TRBJ2-3|13|-|TRBV5-1
TGCGCCAGCAGCTTGAGAGAACCAGATACGCAGTATTTT
CASSLREPDTQYF
>TRBD2|TRBJ2-3|14|-|TRBV2
TGTGCCAGCAGTGAAGCTAGCGGGAGGGATACGCAGTATTTT
CASSEASGRDTQYF
>TRBD1|TRBJ2-3|15|-|TRBV15
TGTGCCACCAGCAGAATGGGACAGGACACAGATACGCAGTATTTT
CATSRMGQDTDTQYF
>TRBD2|TRBJ2-1|17|-|TRBV19
TGTGCCAGTAGTTTTACTTTGACTAGCGGGAGACTCAGTGAGCAGTTCTTC
CASSFTLTSGRLSEQFF
>-|TRBJ2-5|13|-|TRBV10-3
TGTGCCATCAGTGAGGAGGGTCTAGAGACCCAGTACTTC
CAISEEGLETQYF
>-|TRBJ2-5|15|-|TRBV7-8
TGTGCCAGCAGCTTAGCGGGGCAAGTCCAAGAGACCCAGTACTTC
CASSLAGQVQETQYF
>-|TRBJ2-3|13|few|TRBV7-7
TGTGCTAGCAGCTTAGCTTACACAGATACGCAGTATTTT
CASSLAYTDTQYF
>-|TRBJ1-5|18|few|TRBV21-1
TGTGCCAGCAACTCCTCCCACGAAATTACTTATAGCAATCAGCCCCAGCATTTT
CASNSSHEITYSNQPQHF
>-|TRBJ2-5|15|-|TRBV11-2
TGTGCCAGCAGCCCGACGACAGGGAGGCAAGAGACCCAGTACTTC
CASSPTTGRQETQYF
>-|TRBJ2-7|13|-|TRBV7-3
TGTGCCAGCAGCTTAGGGGGCGGCTACGAGCAGTACTTC
CASSLGGGYEQYF
>-|TRBJ2-2|15|-|TRBV7-2
TGTGCCAGCAGCTTAGAATCCGCGGGCACCGGGGAGCTGTTTTTT
CASSLESAGTGELFF